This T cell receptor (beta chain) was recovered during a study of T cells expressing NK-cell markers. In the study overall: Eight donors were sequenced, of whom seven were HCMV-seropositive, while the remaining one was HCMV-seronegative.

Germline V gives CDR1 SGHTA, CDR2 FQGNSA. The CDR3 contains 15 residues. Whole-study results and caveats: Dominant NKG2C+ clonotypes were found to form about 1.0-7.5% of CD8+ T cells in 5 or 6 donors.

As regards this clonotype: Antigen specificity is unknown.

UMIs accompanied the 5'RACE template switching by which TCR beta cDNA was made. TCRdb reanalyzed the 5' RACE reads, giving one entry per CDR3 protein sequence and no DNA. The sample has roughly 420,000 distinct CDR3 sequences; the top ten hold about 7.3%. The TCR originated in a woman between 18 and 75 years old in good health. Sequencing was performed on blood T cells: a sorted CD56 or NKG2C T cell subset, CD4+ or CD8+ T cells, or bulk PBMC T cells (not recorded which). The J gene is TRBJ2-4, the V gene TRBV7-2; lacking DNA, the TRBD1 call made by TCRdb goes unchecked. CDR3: CASSLGGAGENIQYF.